This T cell receptor beta chain was recorded in a study of blood T cell repertoires in COVID-19. For the study at large: Sites across the United States, Italy and Spain contributed samples from acute and convalescent COVID-19. From T cells, B-cell-depleted T cells, or PBMCs came the material, which was cDNA or gDNA.

The CDR3 consists of 14 residues. Original analysis: Estimation of nucleated cell counts relied on the amplification of reference gene primers. The method was immunoSEQ multiplex PCR; TCRdb's version includes in-frame clones alone and lacks a portion of them. V and J calls and clone size are as listed in that table; D and trimming were resolved from the DNA. The sample has under 300,000 clones, around nine tenths seen once. In this sample, this clone turned up once. The specimen was peripheral blood. The sequence came from a woman in her thirties or forties who had recovered from COVID-19. The chain employs TRBV21-1 and TRBJ1-1; TRBD1 is the table's D call and was not checked against the DNA. TRBV21-1 is reported as a pseudogene. The CDR3 here is CASTPGQGPSEAFF. In DNA form, the CDR3 reads TGTGCCAGCACCCCGGGACAGGGGCCTTCTGAAGCTTTCTTT.